Listed below are T cell receptor beta chains from one sample, sequenced in a study of cytomegalovirus exposure and HLA in healthy donors. Here immunoSEQ multiplex PCR was the method, and the copy in TCRdb shows in-frame clones only, minus some. The table lists about 190,000 clones, roughly 84% of them singletons. The sequencing sample was made of PBMCs. The origin of the receptors is a boy aged 10-17 years in good health and CMV-seronegative. Each CDR3 is given with its conserved first and last residue. D genes are given only for firm matches. Clone size is stated in some rows and not others, as once, few, many or a class when expanded.

d_gene	abundance	v_gene	j_gene	CDR3aa	CDR3nt
TRBD1	.	TRBV9	TRBJ1-5	CASSGPTGNQPQHF	TGTGCCAGCAGCGGCCCGACAGGGAATCAGCCCCAGCATTTT
TRBD1	few	TRBV27	TRBJ1-5	CASSSSDRGNFNQPQHF	TGTGCCAGCAGTTCGTCCGACAGGGGGAATTTTAATCAGCCCCAGCATTTT
TRBD1	.	TRBV5-6	TRBJ1-2	CASSFGTGRDGYGYTF	TGTGCCAGCAGCTTCGGGACAGGGCGCGACGGATATGGCTACACCTTC
.	.	TRBV14	TRBJ2-7	CASSPNPGEQYF	TGTGCCAGCAGCCCAAATCCGGGGGAGCAGTACTTC
.	.	TRBV5-1	TRBJ1-2	CASSPLSRDMNGYTF	TGCGCCAGCAGCCCGCTGTCCCGGGACATGAACGGCTACACCTTC
.	.	TRBV6-1	TRBJ2-5	CASSLGAKETQYF	TGTGCCAGCTCTTTGGGGGCCAAAGAGACCCAGTACTTC
TRBD2	.	TRBV11-1	TRBJ2-6	CASSPKRERGANVLTF	TGTGCCAGCAGCCCTAAGCGGGAGAGGGGGGCCAACGTCCTGACTTTC
.	.	TRBV5-6	TRBJ1-2	CASSLGQEELIRGYTF	TGTGCCAGCAGCTTGGGACAGGAGGAACTTATACGTGGCTACACCTTC
.	.	TRBV9	TRBJ2-5	CASSVASWAVQETQYF	TGTGCCAGCAGCGTAGCTTCTTGGGCAGTCCAAGAGACCCAGTACTTC
.	.	TRBV5-6	TRBJ2-7	CASSPGTIPGAYEQYF	TGTGCCAGCAGCCCTGGCACAATTCCGGGGGCCTACGAGCAGTACTTC
TRBD2	.	TRBV7-3	TRBJ2-7	CASSLTRTSVGEQYF	TGTGCCAGCAGCTTAACCCGGACTAGCGTAGGCGAGCAGTACTTC